This T cell receptor beta chain was captured in a study of control samples from healthy donors and cancer patients. Sequencing used immunoSEQ multiplex PCR; TCRdb keeps in-frame clones, though not all of them. There are roughly 80,000 clones in the sample; 70% to 90% occur only once, and around 5.7% lies in the top ten. The CDR3 has 14 residues. Germline CDR1 and CDR2: SGHNT and YYREEE (reference sequence). V lost 4 bases to trimming and J lost 3 bases; unmatched junction nucleotides: 5. The receptor's source is a woman between 45 and 65 years old in good health. The sequencing sample was made of blood. This chain connects TRBV5-4 to TRBJ1-2; 8 bases are shared with TRBD1. CDR3 sequence reads: CASSRETGDYGYTF. The CDR3 DNA is TGTGCCAGCAGCAGAGAGACAGGGGACTATGGCTACACCTTC.